A selection of T cell receptor beta chains follows, all from one sample in a study of cytomegalovirus exposure and HLA in healthy donors. Repertoires were generated with immunoSEQ multiplex PCR, while TCRdb's copy carries only in-frame clones and drops some. This table has about 230,000 clones, 77% appearing once. Sequenced: PBMCs. These receptor sequences come from a woman between 55 and 75 years old in good health and CMV-seropositive. CDR3s include the opening cysteine and the closing phenylalanine or tryptophan. D genes are given only for firm matches. Clone size, where shown, is once, few, many, or a class for clones that have expanded.

abundance,d_gene,v_gene,j_gene,len,CDR3nt,CDR3aa
-,-,TRBV6-8,TRBJ1-1,12,TGTGCCAGCAGTTACTCGAACAGAGTAGCTTTCTTT,CASSYSNRVAFF
-,-,TRBV2,TRBJ2-5,14,TGTGCCAGCAGTGCCCGGACAGTTAAAGAGACCCAGTACTTC,CASSARTVKETQYF
few,TRBD1,TRBV11-3,TRBJ2-2,16,TGTGCCAGCAGCTCTACGGACAGGGGGCGGGGCGGGGAGCTGTTTTTT,CASSSTDRGRGGELFF
-,TRBD1,TRBV18,TRBJ2-3,15,TGTGCCAGCTCACCACAGGGACAGCTTAGCGATACGCAGTATTTT,CASSPQGQLSDTQYF
-,-,TRBV30,TRBJ1-1,15,TGTGCCTGGAGTTCTGCCCAGGCTGTGAACACTGAAGCTTTCTTT,CAWSSAQAVNTEAFF
few,-,TRBV28,TRBJ1-6,12,TGTGCCAGCAGCGGGAACAATTCACCCCTCCACTTT,CASSGNNSPLHF
-,-,TRBV2,TRBJ1-2,14,TGTGCCAGCGAGATGAACATCAGCGGCTATGGCTACACCTTC,CASEMNISGYGYTF
-,TRBD1,TRBV28,TRBJ1-2,14,TGTGCCAGCAGTACAGGGGGCGAAGGCTATGGCTACACCTTC,CASSTGGEGYGYTF
-,-,TRBV7-3,TRBJ1-4,19,TGTGCCAGCAGCTCCCAAACGGTAACCATTACAGGGATTAATGAAAAACTGTTTTTT,CASSSQTVTITGINEKLFF
-,-,TRBV30,TRBJ1-6,13,TGTGCCTGGAGTGGGGGGCTTGATTCACCCCTCCACTTT,CAWSGGLDSPLHF